One sample yielded the 22 T cell receptor beta chains listed below, sequenced in a study of OX40 agonist ivuxolimab in advanced cancers. Sequencing used immunoSEQ multiplex PCR; TCRdb keeps in-frame clones, though not all of them. The data contain approximately 88,000 clones, roughly 88% of them singletons. The sample was CD4+ or CD8+ T cells sorted from blood, taken in a trial of the OX40 agonist ivuxolimab. Receptors were obtained from an adult with an advanced solid tumor such as melanoma, head and neck, liver or kidney cancer.

The chain recombines TRBV14 with TRBJ2-7; 7 bases are a match to TRBD2. The CDR3 extends over 14 amino acids. Germline-derived CDR1 and CDR2 are SGHDN and FVKESK. Trimming removed 5 bases from V and 3 bases from J; junction bases left unmatched: 7. The DNA for the CDR3 is TGTGCCAGCAGCTCTCTAGCGGACCTCTACGAGCAGTACTTC. Its translation is CASSSLADLYEQYF.

This chain links TRBV5-1 with TRBJ2-5, with TRBD2 as a possible D gene (5 bases). CDR1 is SGHRS, CDR2 YFSETQ, per germline. The V end lost 2 bases, the J end lost 1 base, and 9 bases lay between the germline ends. There are 14 residues in the CDR3. For the CDR3, the DNA is TGCGCCAGCAGCTTTTCTCGGGGCCAAGAGACCCAGTACTTC. Protein product: CASSFSRGQETQYF. Full variable domain (outside the CDR3, taken from reference TRBV5-1 and TRBJ2-5): KAGVTQTPRYLIKTRGQQVTLSCSPISGHRSVSWYQQTPGQGLQFLFEYFSETQRNKGNFPGRFSGRQFSNSRSEMNVSTLELGDSALYLCASSFSRGQETQYFGPGTRLLVL.

This rearrangement joins TRBV6-1 to TRBJ2-5; 9 nucleotides agree with TRBD1. CDR3 length equals 15 residues. Trimming at V came to 6 bases and at J to 5 bases, leaving 10 bases not matched to a gene. Germline-derived CDR1 and CDR2 are MNHNS and SASEGT. CDR3 amino acids: CASRGLGTGRETQYF. Here the CDR3 DNA reads TGTGCCAGCAGGGGGCTAGGGACAGGGAGGGAGACCCAGTACTTC.

The chain combines TRBV19 with TRBJ2-7; D is unclear. The V gene lost 1 base and the J gene lost 0 bases, with 4 bases spanning the gap. From germline, CDR1 is LNHDA and CDR2 SQIVND (reference sequence). This CDR3 spans 13 amino acids. CDR3 DNA sequence: TGTGCCAGTAGTATAGGGATCTCCTACGAGCAGTACTTC. Protein sequence: CASSIGISYEQYF.

CDR3 in DNA: TGTGCCAGCAGCCGCTTGTCCCATGGGCTAGATGGAGCTTTCTTT. Protein product: CASSRLSHGLDGAFF. This rearrangement joins TRBV5-6 to TRBJ1-1; no definite D call. The ends were cut back, 4 bases at V and 10 bases at J, with 23 bases in the middle. The CDR3 length is 15 residues. Germline V gene data show CDR1 as SGHDT and CDR2 as YYEEEE.

In this sample, this clone turned up a few times. This chain connects TRBV10-1 to TRBJ2-7; 14 bases align to TRBD2. With V trimmed by 3 bases and J by 1 base, 5 bases remained unmatched. The germline V gene has CDR1 WNHNN and CDR2 SYGVQD (reference sequence). The CDR3 totals 17 residues. The CDR3 DNA sequence: TGCGCCAGCAGTGATGGACTAGCGGGAGGACGATCCTACGAGCAGTACTTC. Its protein product is CASSDGLAGGRSYEQYF.

The V gene is TRBV6-5, the J gene TRBJ2-2; TRBD1 is a possible D gene (6 bases). Trimming pared 5 bases from V and 6 bases from J, leaving 13 bases between. CDR1 MNHEY and CDR2 SVGAGI come from the germline V gene. The CDR3 consists of 14 residues. This chain's CDR3 is CASSQDTGPGELFF. The CDR3 nucleotides are TGTGCCAGCAGTCAGGACACAGGGCCCGGGGAGCTGTTTTTT.

CDR3 loop: CATSWGSNQPQHF. As DNA, the CDR3 is TGTGCCACCTCGTGGGGGAGCAATCAGCCCCAGCATTTT. The chain uses TRBV28 and TRBJ1-5; D is perhaps TRBD1 (5 bases). The germline V gene encodes CDR1 MDHEN and CDR2 SYDVKM. The CDR3 is 13 residues long. V was shortened by 10 bases and J by 1 base, with 11 bases between the two germline ends. The complete variable domain, with remaining parts taken from reference TRBV28 and TRBJ1-5, reads DVKVTQSSRYLVKRTGEKVFLECVQDMDHENMFWYRQDPGLGLRLIYFSYDVKMKEKGDIPEGYSVSREKKERFSLILESASTNQTSMYLCATSWGSNQPQHFGDGTRLSIL.

The rearrangement joins TRBV5-6 to TRBJ2-7, with D possibly being TRBD2 (6 bases). V lost 2 bases, J lost 2 bases, and 11 bases lay in between. The CDR3 has 14 amino acids. Looked up from germline, CDR1 is SGHDT and CDR2 is YYEEEE. The CDR3 here is CASSLWGVPYEQYF. The CDR3 DNA is TGTGCCAGCAGCTTATGGGGGGTCCCCTACGAGCAGTACTTC. Full variable domain (outside the CDR3, taken from reference TRBV5-6 and TRBJ2-7): DAGVTQSPTHLIKTRGQQVTLRCSPKSGHDTVSWYQQALGQGPQFIFQYYEEEERQRGNFPDRFSGHQFPNYSSELNVNALLLGDSALYLCASSLWGVPYEQYFGPGTRLTVT.

The chain couples TRBV6-6 to TRBJ1-2, with a possible D match to TRBD1 (6 bases). From germline, CDR1 is MNHNY and CDR2 SVGAGI (reference sequence). Trimming took off 5 bases at V and 0 bases at J, with 10 bases between the two ends. CDR3 length: 14 amino acids. The CDR3 region is CASSQQGTNYGYTF. CDR3 nucleotides: TGTGCCAGCAGTCAACAGGGAACTAACTATGGCTACACCTTC.

This chain connects TRBV27 to TRBJ2-7; 12 positions match TRBD2. The CDR3 is 18 amino acids. V lost 5 bases, J lost 4 bases, and 15 bases stayed unmatched. The V gene's germline CDR1 is MNHEY and CDR2 SMNVEV (reference sequence). The CDR3 sequence is CASSKASGRAFTMYEQYF. The CDR3 nucleotides are TGTGCCAGCAGTAAGGCTAGCGGGAGGGCCTTTACGATGTACGAGCAGTACTTC.

This clone was observed once. The chain carries TRBV5-1 and TRBJ2-2, with D perhaps being TRBD1 or TRBD2 (5 bases each). The CDR3 totals 14 residues. The germline V and J ends were trimmed by 8 bases and 6 bases, with 17 bases remaining between them. Germline V lookup: CDR1 SGHRS, CDR2 YFSETQ. The CDR3 region has the DNA TGCGCCAGTATCCTTGGGACGGGCCCCGGGGAGCTGTTTTTT. Encoded protein: CASILGTGPGELFF. The entire variable domain, with the rest obtained from reference TRBV5-1 and TRBJ2-2, is as follows: KAGVTQTPRYLIKTRGQQVTLSCSPISGHRSVSWYQQTPGQGLQFLFEYFSETQRNKGNFPGRFSGRQFSNSRSEMNVSTLELGDSALYLCASILGTGPGELFFGEGSRLTVL.

This sequence joins TRBV7-8 and TRBJ2-7, with D unresolved. This CDR3 spans 14 amino acids. Trimming left V 0 bases short and J 4 bases short, with 10 bases between. Germline values: CDR1 SGHVS, CDR2 FQNEAQ. This chain's CDR3 is CASSLAGSSYEQYF. The CDR3 nucleotides read TGTGCCAGCAGCTTAGCAGGATCGAGTTACGAGCAGTACTTC.

The chain uses TRBV30 and TRBJ1-1; the match to TRBD1 covers 8 bases. The CDR3 runs 14 residues. Germline V gene lookup returns CDR1 GTSNPN and CDR2 SVGIG (reference sequence). The V and J ends lost 3 bases and 1 base, in that order; junction bases with no gene match: 4. CDR3 sequence: CAWRTGGQNTEAFF. In DNA form, the CDR3 reads TGTGCCTGGAGAACAGGGGGGCAGAACACTGAAGCTTTCTTT.

This chain joins TRBV6-5 and TRBJ1-1; unclear D gene. V lost 2 bases and J 4 bases, leaving 11 bases between the germline ends. CDR3 length: 14 residues. Germline CDR1 reads MNHEY; CDR2 reads SVGAGI. The CDR3 region is CASSYGRLSTEAFF. The CDR3, as DNA: TGTGCCAGCAGTTACGGTCGACTGAGCACTGAAGCTTTCTTT.

The rearrangement joins TRBV7-2 to TRBJ2-2, with TRBD1 as a possible D gene (6 bases). V dropped 5 bases and J dropped 4 bases, with 17 bases sitting between them. Per germline, CDR1 SGHTA and CDR2 FQGNSA. The CDR3 has 16 residues. The CDR3 region is CASSKLQGSLTGELFF. Here the CDR3 DNA reads TGTGCCAGCAGCAAGCTACAGGGTTCGCTCACCGGGGAGCTGTTTTTT.

J is TRBJ2-2 and V is TRBV5-4, with D perhaps matching TRBD1 or TRBD2 (6 bases each). The CDR3 is 17 residues long. V dropped 0 bases and J dropped 3 bases, with 15 bases sitting between them. Looked up from germline, CDR1 is SGHNT and CDR2 is YYREEE (reference sequence). The CDR3: CASSLGVYREDTGELFF. CDR3 bases: TGTGCCAGCAGCTTGGGGGTCTACAGGGAGGACACCGGGGAGCTGTTTTTT.

CDR3 nucleotide sequence: TGTGCCAGCAGTTACCCCCCCGCCGTGCTGTTTTTT. As protein: CASSYPPAVLFF. V gene TRBV6-5 combines with J gene TRBJ1-4, with D unresolved. CDR1 is MNHEY, CDR2 SVGAGI, per germline. CDR3 length: 12 amino acids. The V and J ends lost 2 bases and 14 bases respectively, with 12 bases between them.

This chain uses TRBV19 with TRBJ2-2; 9 bases match TRBD1. Trimming at V came to 4 bases and at J to 4 bases, leaving 7 bases not matched to a gene. There are 16 residues in the CDR3. Germline V lookup: CDR1 LNHDA, CDR2 SQIVND (reference sequence). CDR3 nucleotides: TGTGCCAGTAGTAGAAGGACAGGGGACCCCACCGGGGAGCTGTTTTTT. Its protein product is CASSRRTGDPTGELFF.

This clone was observed a single time. The gene calls are TRBV6-6 and TRBJ1-2; 10 positions match TRBD1. The CDR3 is 13 residues long. After removal of 6 bases from V and 6 bases from J, the junction contained 4 bases not matched to a gene. Germline lookup yields CDR1 MNHNY and CDR2 SVGAGI (reference sequence). The CDR3: CASRRTGGDGYTF. DNA of the CDR3: TGTGCCAGCAGAAGGACAGGGGGAGATGGCTACACCTTC.

The chain carries TRBV7-6 and TRBJ2-7; D possibly uses TRBD1 or TRBD2 (5 bases each). Germline CDR1 and CDR2: SGHVS and FNYEAQ. V lost 0 bases and J lost 9, with 18 bases in between. There are 15 residues in the CDR3. CDR3 sequence reads: CASSLAHGAEMVQYF. The CDR3 DNA reads as TGTGCCAGCAGCTTAGCGCACGGGGCGGAGATGGTGCAGTACTTC.

The chain uses TRBV18 and TRBJ2-6; TRBD2 is a possible D gene (5 bases). The CDR3 runs 17 residues. Germline V gene data show CDR1 as KGHSH and CDR2 as LQKENI. The V end was cut by 3 bases, the J end by 4 bases, with 16 bases between. CDR3 nucleotides: TGTGCCAGCTCACCCCTGACTACTCGAGCCGGGGCCAACGTCCTGACTTTC. It yields the protein CASSPLTTRAGANVLTF.